The clone carrying this T cell receptor (beta chain) has only a few counts. The antigen is undetermined. V dropped 0 bases and J dropped 2; count of bases not matched to a gene: 10. This CDR3 has 18 residues. Germline lookup yields CDR1 SGHRS and CDR2 YFSETQ. These data come from a study of cytomegalovirus exposure and HLA in healthy donors. Study-wide points: The study put 150 to 200 TCR beta chains on its list as cytomegalovirus-associated. TCR beta V- and J-gene trimming, according to a later analysis, was linked to a missense DCLRE1C variant. In an earlier analysis, about 90% or about 30%: the productive usage of most TCR beta V segments. High sensitivity and specificity were reportedly achieved when the classifier diagnosed cytomegalovirus status.

Primers: 60 Vbeta forward and 13 Jbeta reverse. Assay used: immunoSEQ multiplex PCR; TCRdb lists only in-frame clones, some missing. The sample includes some 120,000 clones, more than 60% of them seen just once. The receptor was isolated from a woman in her sixties or seventies in good health and CMV-seropositive. Sample: PBMCs. The chain uses TRBV5-1 and TRBJ2-2; 7 bases align to TRBD1. CDR3 nucleotide sequence: TGCGCCAGCAGCTTGGCCGACAGGGCAGTTTTTAACACCGGGGAGCTGTTTTTT. This translates into CASSLADRAVFNTGELFF.